A selection of T cell receptor beta chains follows, all from one sample in a study of blood T cell repertoires in COVID-19. The repertoire was sequenced with immunoSEQ multiplex PCR; TCRdb's copy has only in-frame clones and lacks some. The sample gives 84,000 or so clones, approximately 80% of which show up once; 12% is in the top ten. Sequences were obtained from peripheral blood. The receptors here all came from a woman in her thirties or forties with active or convalescent COVID-19. Each CDR3 is given with its conserved first and last residue. D genes are given only for firm matches. Expanded clones are given a class, and other clones once, few, many or no size at all.

CASSLFALSYEQYF	TGTGCCAGCAGTTTATTTGCCCTGAGCTACGAGCAGTACTTC	NA	NA	TRBV28	TRBJ2-7
CASSQVSQGEKLFF	TGTGCCAGCAGCCAAGTTTCCCAGGGAGAAAAACTGTTTTTT	NA	few	TRBV3-1/TRBV3-2	TRBJ1-4
CAISIDRWYTEAFF	TGTGCCATCAGCATTGACAGGTGGTACACTGAAGCTTTCTTT	NA	NA	TRBV10-3	TRBJ1-1
CASSQGVAVTGELFF	TGTGCCAGCAGCCAAGGGGTAGCCGTCACCGGGGAGCTGTTTTTT	NA	few	TRBV4-2	TRBJ2-2
CASSQPGLAGGTGELFF	TGCGCCAGCAGCCAACCGGGACTAGCGGGAGGGACCGGGGAGCTGTTTTTT	TRBD2	NA	TRBV4-1	TRBJ2-2
CASSPRGVGTEAFF	TGTGCCAGCTCACCCAGGGGTGTGGGCACTGAAGCTTTCTTT	NA	once	TRBV18	TRBJ1-1
CSVAQGRQYF	TGCAGCGTCGCACAGGGTAGGCAGTATTTT	NA	NA	TRBV29-1	TRBJ2-3
CASSTGQGYLANTGELFF	TGTGCCAGCAGCACGGGACAGGGTTACCTCGCGAACACCGGGGAGCTGTTTTTT	NA	few	TRBV21-1	TRBJ2-2
CASSLRGTSGNTIYF	TGTGCCAGCAGTTTACGGGGGACGTCTGGAAACACCATATATTTT	NA	NA	TRBV27	TRBJ1-3
CATSGGATTGELFF	TGTGCCACCAGTGGTGGGGCTACCACCGGGGAGCTGTTTTTT	NA	NA	TRBV24-1	TRBJ2-2
CASSPYGGSQPQHF	TGCGCCAGCAGCCCTTATGGCGGGTCGCAGCCCCAGCATTTT	NA	once	TRBV4-1	TRBJ1-5
CASSHGQGLTDTQYF	TGCGCCAGCAGCCACGGACAGGGTCTTACAGATACGCAGTATTTT	TRBD1	NA	TRBV4-3	TRBJ2-3
CSLPGRGPRDRGKRSQYF	TGCAGCCTACCAGGGCGGGGGCCTCGGGACAGGGGCAAGAGAAGCCAGTACTTC	TRBD1	NA	TRBV29-1	TRBJ2-5
CASSSGQGIKEFF	TGTGCCAGCAGTTCCGGACAGGGGATTAAAGAGTTCTTC	TRBD1	NA	TRBV28	TRBJ2-1
CASRSETGGNDNYGYTF	TGTGCCAGCAGGAGCGAGACAGGGGGGAACGATAACTATGGCTACACCTTC	TRBD1	NA	TRBV28	TRBJ1-2
CASSFFGSETQYF	TGTGCCAGCAGTTTTTTTGGGAGTGAGACCCAGTACTTC	NA	NA	TRBV12-3/TRBV12-4	TRBJ2-5
CASADSPGNTIYF	TGTGCCAGCGCCGACAGTCCTGGAAACACCATATATTTT	NA	few	TRBV6-5	TRBJ1-3
CASSPTIDRARNEKLFF	TGTGCCAGCTCACCAACGATCGACAGGGCCCGTAATGAAAAACTGTTTTTT	TRBD1	NA	TRBV18	TRBJ1-4
CASSPGQITDTQYF	TGTGCCAGCAGCCCGGGACAGATAACAGATACGCAGTATTTT	TRBD1	NA	TRBV7-3	TRBJ2-3
CASTMGRTDTQYF	TGTGCCAGTACAATGGGGCGAACAGATACGCAGTATTTT	NA	NA	TRBV19	TRBJ2-3